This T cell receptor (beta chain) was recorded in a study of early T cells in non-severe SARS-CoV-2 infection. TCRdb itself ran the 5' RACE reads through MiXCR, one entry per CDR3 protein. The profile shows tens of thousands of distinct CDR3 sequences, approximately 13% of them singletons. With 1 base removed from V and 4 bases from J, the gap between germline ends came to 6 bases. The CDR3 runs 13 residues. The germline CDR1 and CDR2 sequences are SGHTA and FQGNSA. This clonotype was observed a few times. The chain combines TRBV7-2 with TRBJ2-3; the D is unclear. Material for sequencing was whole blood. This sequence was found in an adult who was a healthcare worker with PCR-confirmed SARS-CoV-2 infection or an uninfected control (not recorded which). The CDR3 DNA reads TGTGCCAGCAGCTTAGGGGTGCCAGATACGCAGTATTTT. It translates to CASSLGVPDTQYF.